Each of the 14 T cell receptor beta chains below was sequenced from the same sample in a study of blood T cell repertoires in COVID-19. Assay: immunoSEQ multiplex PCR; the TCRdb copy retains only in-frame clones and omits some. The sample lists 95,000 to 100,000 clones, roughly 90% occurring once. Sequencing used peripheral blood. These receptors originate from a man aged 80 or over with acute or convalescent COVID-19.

In DNA form, the CDR3 reads TGTGCCATCAGCCCGACTAGCGGGAGTTACGAGCAGTACTTC. This gives the protein CAISPTSGSYEQYF. The rearrangement uses TRBV10-3 and TRBJ2-7, with 12 bases matching TRBD2. J was trimmed by 4 bases and V by 6 bases; bases with no gene match: 4. The length of the CDR3 is 14 residues. CDR1 ENHRY and CDR2 SYGVKD come from the germline V gene.

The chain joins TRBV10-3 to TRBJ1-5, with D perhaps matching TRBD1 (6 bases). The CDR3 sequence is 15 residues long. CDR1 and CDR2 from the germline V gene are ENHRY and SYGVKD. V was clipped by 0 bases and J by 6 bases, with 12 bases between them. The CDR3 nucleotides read TGTGCCATCAGTGAGTCGGGGGGGGCGCTTCAGCCCCAGCATTTT. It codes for CAISESGGALQPQHF.

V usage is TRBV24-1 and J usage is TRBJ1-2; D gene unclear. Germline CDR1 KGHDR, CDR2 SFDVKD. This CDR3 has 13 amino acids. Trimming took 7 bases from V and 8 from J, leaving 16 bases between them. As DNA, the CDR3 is TGTGCCACCAGGGGAGGACCTAATGGGGGCTACACCTTC. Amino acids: CATRGGPNGGYTF.

The CDR3 loop is CASSIDLDRSGYTF. The CDR3, as DNA: TGTGCCAGTAGTATAGATCTTGACAGGAGCGGCTACACCTTC. The chain carries TRBV19 and TRBJ1-2, with a possible D match to TRBD1 (6 bases). V shed 0 bases and J shed 8 bases, with 13 bases lying between them. The CDR3 sequence is 14 residues long. Germline assignment: CDR1 LNHDA and CDR2 SQIVND (reference sequence).

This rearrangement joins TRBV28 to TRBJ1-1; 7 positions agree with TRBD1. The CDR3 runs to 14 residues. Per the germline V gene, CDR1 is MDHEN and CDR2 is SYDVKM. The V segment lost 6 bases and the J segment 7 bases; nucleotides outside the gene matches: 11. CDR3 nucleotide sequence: TGTGCCAGCAGGACCTTCGACAGGGTGGGTGAAGCTTTCTTT. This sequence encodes CASRTFDRVGEAFF.

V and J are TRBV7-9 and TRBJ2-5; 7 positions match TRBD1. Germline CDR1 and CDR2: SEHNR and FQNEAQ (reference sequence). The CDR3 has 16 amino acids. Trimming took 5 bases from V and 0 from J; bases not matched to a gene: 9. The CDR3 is CASSPPRGSNQETQYF. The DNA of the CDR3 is TGTGCCAGCAGCCCCCCCAGGGGGAGTAACCAAGAGACCCAGTACTTC.

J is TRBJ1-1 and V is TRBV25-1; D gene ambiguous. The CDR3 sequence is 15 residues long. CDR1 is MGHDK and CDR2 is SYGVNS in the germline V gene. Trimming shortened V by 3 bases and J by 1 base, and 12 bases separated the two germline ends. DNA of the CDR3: TGTGCCAGCAGTGACACTACGGCTGGGAACACTGAAGCTTTCTTT. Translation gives CASSDTTAGNTEAFF.

CDR3 nucleotide sequence: TGTGCCAGCAGCCTAGGACTAGCGGGAGGAGGGCAAGAGACCCAGTACTTC. Translating gives CASSLGLAGGGQETQYF. The chain has TRBV7-2 and TRBJ2-5; 14 bases match TRBD2. V trimming: 5 bases; J trimming: 2 bases; junction bases outside the gene matches: 7. The germline CDR1 and CDR2 sequences are SGHTA and FQGNSA. This CDR3 has 17 amino acids.

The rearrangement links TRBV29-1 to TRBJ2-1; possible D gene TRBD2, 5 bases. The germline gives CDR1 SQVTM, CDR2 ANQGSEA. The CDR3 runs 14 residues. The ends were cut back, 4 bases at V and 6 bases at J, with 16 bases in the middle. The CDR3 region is CSVVRGSGGNEQFF. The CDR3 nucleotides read TGCAGCGTTGTACGAGGGAGCGGCGGCAATGAGCAGTTCTTC.

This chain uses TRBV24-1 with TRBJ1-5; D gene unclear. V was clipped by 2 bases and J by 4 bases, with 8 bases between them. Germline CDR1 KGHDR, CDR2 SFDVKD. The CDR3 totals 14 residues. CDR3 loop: CATSDSYRNQPQHF. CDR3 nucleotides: TGTGCCACCAGTGATTCGTACCGGAATCAGCCCCAGCATTTT.

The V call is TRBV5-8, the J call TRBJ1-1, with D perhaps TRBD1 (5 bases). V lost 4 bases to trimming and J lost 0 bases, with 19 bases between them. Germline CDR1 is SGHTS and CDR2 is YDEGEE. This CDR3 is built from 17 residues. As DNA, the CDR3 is TGTGCCAGCAGCCCGGCAGGGAATGTCCCCATGAACACTGAAGCTTTCTTT. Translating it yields CASSPAGNVPMNTEAFF. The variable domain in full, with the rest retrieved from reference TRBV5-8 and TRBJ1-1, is EAGVTQSPTHLIKTRGQQATLRCSPISGHTSVYWYQQALGLGLQFLLWYDEGEERNRGNFPPRFSGRQFPNYSSELNVNALELEDSALYLCASSPAGNVPMNTEAFFGQGTRLTVV.

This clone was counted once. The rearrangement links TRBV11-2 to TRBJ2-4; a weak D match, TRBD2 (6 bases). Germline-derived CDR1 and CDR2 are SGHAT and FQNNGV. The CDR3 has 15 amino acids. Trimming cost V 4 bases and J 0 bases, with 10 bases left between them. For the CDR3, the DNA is TGTGCCAGCAGCTCAAGACTAGTAGCCAAAAACATTCAGTACTTC. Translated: CASSSRLVAKNIQYF.

CDR3 coding DNA: TGCAGCGTCCAGCGGGAGGGGGAGACCCAGTACTTC. Protein product: CSVQREGETQYF. The chain carries TRBV29-1 and TRBJ2-5; TRBD2 matches 10 bases. The CDR3 runs 12 residues. CDR1 is SQVTM, CDR2 ANQGSEA, per germline. V shed 6 bases, J shed 5 bases, and the junction held 3 bases outside the gene matches.

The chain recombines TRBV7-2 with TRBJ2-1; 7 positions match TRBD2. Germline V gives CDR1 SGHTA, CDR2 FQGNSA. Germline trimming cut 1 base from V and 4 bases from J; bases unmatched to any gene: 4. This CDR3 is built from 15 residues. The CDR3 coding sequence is TGTGCCAGCAGCTTAGTCCCGGGAGGATACAATGAGCAGTTCTTC. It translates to CASSLVPGGYNEQFF.